This T cell receptor beta chain appears in the sequencing data of a study of T cell clones after liver transplantation. Across the whole study: Samples came pre-transplant, pre-randomization before withdrawal, and post-randomization after withdrawal ended.

Only in-frame clones appear in the TCRdb table, and some are missing; sequencing was by immunoSEQ multiplex PCR. This table has about 80,000 clones, 80% to 85% appearing once. The CDR3 consists of 15 residues. The germline gives CDR1 SGHRS, CDR2 YFSETQ. After removal of 5 bases from V and 2 bases from J, the junction contained 8 bases not matched to a gene. The V gene is TRBV5-1, the J gene TRBJ2-7, with 9 bases matching TRBD1. This receptor was identified in a human patient who received a liver transplant. Some T cells may be provided by the graft donor. Sequenced here: CD4+ T cells from blood, sampled around 42 months after liver transplant. In nucleotides, the CDR3 is TGCGCCAGCAGAAACCCCGGGACAGGGACCTACGAGCAGTACTTC. Protein product: CASRNPGTGTYEQYF. The full variable domain, its missing parts supplied by reference TRBV5-1 and TRBJ2-7, is KAGVTQTPRYLIKTRGQQVTLSCSPISGHRSVSWYQQTPGQGLQFLFEYFSETQRNKGNFPGRFSGRQFSNSRSEMNVSTLELGDSALYLCASRNPGTGTYEQYFGPGTRLTVT.